The entry below gives a single T cell receptor (beta chain) sequence along with its context. The target antigen is unknown. Assay: immunoSEQ multiplex PCR; the TCRdb copy retains only in-frame clones and omits some. The sample has around 70,000 clones, around 94% seen once. The data were obtained in a study of cytomegalovirus exposure and HLA in healthy donors. Regarding the study as a whole: Reported performance of the classifier showed diagnosis of cytomegalovirus status with high specificity and sensitivity.

The CDR3 covers 14 residues. CDR1 and CDR2 from the germline V gene are SGHNT and YENEEA. V lost 5 bases and J lost 3; bases outside the gene matches: 4. The sequencing input was PBMCs. This TCR was sampled from a woman between 18 and 30 years old in good health and CMV-seronegative. V is TRBV11-3 and J is TRBJ1-1; 9 bases are shared with TRBD1. Written as DNA, the CDR3 is TGTGCCAGCAGCCCGACAGGGGGACACACTGAAGCTTTCTTT. Its translation is CASSPTGGHTEAFF.